These T cell receptor beta chains were read from a single sample in a study of shared clonotypes between healthy human individuals. Measured with immunoSEQ multiplex PCR; TCRdb has only the in-frame clones, and not every one. Of over 950,000 clones detected, 70% to 85% appear once; the ten largest clones hold 0.85% to 1%. The sequencing input was memory CD4+ T cells from PBMCs. The origin of the receptors is a man aged 18 to 30 in good health. Some clones in this sample may be carry-over from other donors' samples. The CDR3 runs from the conserved cysteine through the conserved F or W. A D gene is named only where the DNA matches it firmly. The size of a clone is reported for some rows only, either as once, few or many, or as a class for expanded clones.

v_gene: TRBV28; abundance: once; j_gene: TRBJ2-3; d_gene: .; CDR3aa: CASSPPTRTDTQYF; CDR3nt: TGTGCCAGCAGCCCCCCAACTCGCACAGATACGCAGTATTTT
v_gene: TRBV5-1; abundance: .; j_gene: TRBJ2-1; d_gene: TRBD1; CDR3aa: CASSYGQGSNEQFF; CDR3nt: TGCGCCAGCAGCTACGGACAGGGGAGCAATGAGCAGTTCTTC
v_gene: TRBV7-6; abundance: .; j_gene: TRBJ2-7; d_gene: .; CDR3aa: CASSLGGSGLYEQYF; CDR3nt: TGTGCCAGCAGCTTGGGGGGTAGCGGCCTCTACGAGCAGTACTTC
v_gene: TRBV27; abundance: .; j_gene: TRBJ2-4; d_gene: .; CDR3aa: CASRPRQNVAKNIQYF; CDR3nt: TGTGCCAGCAGACCTAGGCAAAACGTAGCCAAAAACATTCAGTACTTC
v_gene: TRBV15; abundance: .; j_gene: TRBJ2-7; d_gene: .; CDR3aa: CATSRDYSGIDEQYF; CDR3nt: TGTGCCACCAGCAGAGATTATTCCGGGATCGACGAGCAGTACTTC
v_gene: TRBV7-9; abundance: .; j_gene: TRBJ2-3; d_gene: .; CDR3aa: CASSLGRDIYTDTQYF; CDR3nt: TGTGCCAGCAGCTTAGGCAGGGATATATACACAGATACGCAGTATTTT
v_gene: TRBV29-1; abundance: .; j_gene: TRBJ1-2; d_gene: .; CDR3aa: CSVLGRGGGYGYTF; CDR3nt: TGCAGCGTTTTGGGGAGAGGTGGGGGCTATGGCTACACCTTC
v_gene: TRBV30; abundance: .; j_gene: TRBJ2-6; d_gene: .; CDR3aa: CAWNRLSGANVLTF; CDR3nt: TGTGCCTGGAACCGGCTCTCTGGGGCCAACGTCCTGACTTTC
v_gene: TRBV30; abundance: .; j_gene: TRBJ2-5; d_gene: TRBD1; CDR3aa: CAWTQPGDSQETQYF; CDR3nt: TGTGCCTGGACCCAACCCGGGGACAGCCAAGAGACCCAGTACTTC
v_gene: TRBV5-4; abundance: .; j_gene: TRBJ2-4; d_gene: .; CDR3aa: CASSLDGKGNIQYF; CDR3nt: TGTGCCAGCAGCTTGGACGGGAAGGGGAACATTCAGTACTTC
v_gene: TRBV28; abundance: .; j_gene: TRBJ1-3; d_gene: .; CDR3aa: CASSPRGGARGNTIYF; CDR3nt: TGTGCCAGCAGTCCCCGGGGGGGGGCGAGAGGAAACACCATATATTTT
v_gene: TRBV15; abundance: .; j_gene: TRBJ2-7; d_gene: TRBD1; CDR3aa: CATSRDGQGAYEQYF; CDR3nt: TGTGCCACCAGCAGAGATGGACAGGGGGCTTACGAGCAGTACTTC
v_gene: TRBV5-6; abundance: .; j_gene: TRBJ2-1; d_gene: .; CDR3aa: CASSFRVRLNEQFF; CDR3nt: TGTGCCAGCAGCTTCCGAGTTAGACTCAATGAGCAGTTCTTC
v_gene: TRBV6-1; abundance: .; j_gene: TRBJ2-6; d_gene: .; CDR3aa: CASSERPGAHSGANVLTF; CDR3nt: TGTGCCAGCAGTGAAAGGCCAGGGGCCCACTCTGGGGCCAACGTCCTGACTTTC
v_gene: TRBV7-9; abundance: .; j_gene: TRBJ2-3; d_gene: TRBD2; CDR3aa: CASSPGLAGMVDTQYF; CDR3nt: TGTGCCAGCAGCCCGGGACTAGCGGGAATGGTAGATACGCAGTATTTT
v_gene: TRBV5-4; abundance: .; j_gene: TRBJ2-1; d_gene: .; CDR3aa: CASSLGQGLPYNEQFF; CDR3nt: TGTGCCAGCAGCTTAGGCCAGGGGTTGCCCTACAATGAGCAGTTCTTC
v_gene: TRBV15; abundance: once; j_gene: TRBJ1-1; d_gene: TRBD1; CDR3aa: CATSARRQGRSTEAFF; CDR3nt: TGTGCCACCTCCGCACGCCGACAGGGGAGGTCCACTGAAGCTTTCTTT
v_gene: TRBV10-3; abundance: .; j_gene: TRBJ2-3; d_gene: .; CDR3aa: CAISPSGPGTDTQYF; CDR3nt: TGTGCCATCAGCCCAAGCGGGCCCGGCACAGATACGCAGTATTTT
v_gene: TRBV30; abundance: few; j_gene: TRBJ2-1; d_gene: TRBD2; CDR3aa: CAWSEGGLGTSGGAYNEQFF; CDR3nt: TGTGCCTGGAGTGAAGGGGGGCTGGGGACTAGCGGAGGGGCCTACAATGAGCAGTTCTTC
v_gene: TRBV7-2; abundance: .; j_gene: TRBJ2-2; d_gene: TRBD2; CDR3aa: CASTRSGRGTGELFF; CDR3nt: TGTGCCAGTACGAGGAGCGGGAGGGGCACCGGGGAGCTGTTTTTT
v_gene: TRBV6-6; abundance: .; j_gene: TRBJ2-7; d_gene: .; CDR3aa: CASRRQPLLLDEQYF; CDR3nt: TGTGCCAGCAGGAGACAACCCCTTTTACTGGACGAGCAGTACTTC
v_gene: TRBV6-5; abundance: .; j_gene: TRBJ2-7; d_gene: TRBD1; CDR3aa: CASSQGQISYEQYF; CDR3nt: TGTGCCAGCAGTCAGGGACAGATTTCCTACGAGCAGTACTTC
v_gene: TRBV28; abundance: few; j_gene: TRBJ2-7; d_gene: .; CDR3aa: CASSHGREQYF; CDR3nt: TGTGCCAGCAGTCACGGGCGGGAGCAGTACTTC
v_gene: TRBV7-9; abundance: .; j_gene: TRBJ2-5; d_gene: TRBD1; CDR3aa: CASSSTGTGTETQYF; CDR3nt: TGTGCCAGCAGCTCCACCGGGACAGGGACAGAGACCCAGTACTTC
v_gene: TRBV5-1; abundance: .; j_gene: TRBJ2-7; d_gene: TRBD2; CDR3aa: CASSPGLAGVPEQYF; CDR3nt: TGCGCCAGCAGCCCCGGACTAGCGGGAGTCCCCGAGCAGTACTTC
v_gene: TRBV7-6; abundance: few; j_gene: TRBJ2-7; d_gene: .; CDR3aa: CASSPTFNYEQYF; CDR3nt: TGTGCCAGCAGCCCAACCTTCAACTACGAGCAGTACTTC
v_gene: TRBV7-3; abundance: .; j_gene: TRBJ2-1; d_gene: TRBD1; CDR3aa: CASSLTARQGARNEQFF; CDR3nt: TGTGCCAGCAGCTTAACAGCCCGGCAGGGGGCAAGGAATGAGCAGTTCTTC
v_gene: TRBV10-3; abundance: .; j_gene: TRBJ2-3; d_gene: TRBD2; CDR3aa: CAISDGLAGGDTQYF; CDR3nt: TGTGCCATCAGTGATGGGCTAGCGGGAGGGGATACGCAGTATTTT
v_gene: TRBV7-9; abundance: .; j_gene: TRBJ1-1; d_gene: .; CDR3aa: CASRPNRGQAEAFF; CDR3nt: TGTGCCAGCAGACCTAACCGGGGGCAAGCTGAAGCTTTCTTT
v_gene: TRBV4-2; abundance: once; j_gene: TRBJ2-5; d_gene: TRBD1; CDR3aa: CASSQEGTGEETQYF; CDR3nt: TGTGCCAGCAGCCAAGAAGGGACAGGGGAAGAGACCCAGTACTTC
v_gene: TRBV7-2; abundance: .; j_gene: TRBJ2-3; d_gene: TRBD1; CDR3aa: CASSLQGAPSTDTQYF; CDR3nt: TGTGCCAGCAGCCTGCAGGGGGCTCCGAGCACAGATACGCAGTATTTT
v_gene: TRBV5-1; abundance: .; j_gene: TRBJ2-6; d_gene: .; CDR3aa: CASSLGPAGANVLTF; CDR3nt: TGCGCCAGCAGCTTAGGACCCGCTGGGGCCAACGTCCTGACTTTC
v_gene: TRBV27; abundance: .; j_gene: TRBJ1-2; d_gene: TRBD1; CDR3aa: CASSTGGNGYTF; CDR3nt: TGTGCCAGCAGTACAGGGGGTAACGGCTACACCTTC
v_gene: TRBV6-5; abundance: once; j_gene: TRBJ2-1; d_gene: .; CDR3aa: CASSVTGGLNEQFF; CDR3nt: TGTGCCAGCAGCGTTACGGGGGGCCTCAATGAGCAGTTCTTC
v_gene: TRBV9; abundance: .; j_gene: TRBJ2-7; d_gene: .; CDR3aa: CASSPRIDSYEQYF; CDR3nt: TGTGCCAGCTCCCCCAGGATAGACTCCTACGAGCAGTACTTC
v_gene: TRBV29-1; abundance: .; j_gene: TRBJ1-1; d_gene: .; CDR3aa: CSVGSGRNEAFF; CDR3nt: TGCAGCGTTGGAAGCGGGCGGAATGAAGCTTTCTTT
v_gene: TRBV4-1; abundance: .; j_gene: TRBJ2-2; d_gene: .; CDR3aa: CASRGLANTGELFF; CDR3nt: TGCGCCAGCAGGGGGCTAGCGAACACCGGGGAGCTGTTTTTT
v_gene: TRBV5-6; abundance: many; j_gene: TRBJ2-2; d_gene: TRBD2; CDR3aa: CASSTSSGRVTGELFF; CDR3nt: TGTGCCAGCAGCACCTCTAGCGGGAGGGTCACCGGGGAGCTGTTTTTT
v_gene: TRBV9; abundance: .; j_gene: TRBJ2-5; d_gene: .; CDR3aa: CASSPYHSPALQETQYF; CDR3nt: TGTGCCAGCAGCCCCTACCACAGTCCGGCCCTACAAGAGACCCAGTACTTC
v_gene: TRBV6-5; abundance: .; j_gene: TRBJ1-1; d_gene: .; CDR3aa: CASSLGLPLEAFF; CDR3nt: TGTGCCAGCAGCCTGGGACTCCCCCTTGAAGCTTTCTTT